This is a list of T cell receptor beta chains from one sample in a study of T-cell memory formation after mild COVID-19. TCRdb called the 5' RACE reads again in MiXCR, with one record for every CDR3 protein. The profile covers around 130,000 distinct CDR3 sequences, with roughly 6% appearing a single time and approximately 2.3% taken by the ten largest. The sequenced sample consisted of PBMCs or a T cell subset sorted from them (not recorded which). The receptor set was obtained from an adult woman who had mild COVID-19 (a few samples of this study predate the infection). Cell type and time point are not known. Each CDR3 is given with its conserved first and last residue.

TRBV19 | 14 | CASNRRYIDNEQFF
TRBV6-2/TRBV6-3 | 15 | CASSYSVGATGELFF
TRBV18 | 16 | CASSSSGTGINQPQHF
TRBV6-5 | 13 | CASSYGDAGELFF
TRBV18 | 15 | CASSLGTGPNTEAFF
TRBV5-1 | 16 | CASSLAGGDSYNEQFF
TRBV5-1 | 14 | CASSTGTGPFGYTF
TRBV5-1 | 13 | CASSLGLAGVGYF
TRBV3-1 | 14 | CASSQVSGKDEQYF
TRBV7-2 | 13 | CASSPRGGEKLFF
TRBV5-4 | 17 | CASSLEATGPNTGELFF
TRBV12-3/TRBV12-4 | 21 | CASSLGSAWDRERIGNQPQHF
TRBV20-1 | 12 | CSARLALNEQFF
TRBV5-1 | 13 | CASSGGGQETQYF